This TCR beta chain appears in the sequencing data of a study of shared clonotypes between healthy human individuals. General observations from the study: Among donors, sharing of clonotypes was expected to be affected by sequencing depth. As a rule, naive subsets had a larger estimated richness than memory subsets. Around 4.7% was the fraction of naive CD4 clonotypes found shared across several donors. Sorted-subset sequencing was shown by rarefaction to be incomplete despite large depth.

Concerning this clone: Its antigen is currently unknown.

Repertoires were generated with immunoSEQ multiplex PCR, while TCRdb's copy carries only in-frame clones and drops some. Of 600,000 to 750,000 clones detected, over 55% appear once; the ten largest clones hold around 1.7%. Trimming shortened V by 4 bases and J by 6 bases, and 19 bases separated the two germline ends. The CDR3 runs 16 residues. The germline V gene has CDR1 SGHVS and CDR2 FQNEAQ. The gene calls are TRBV7-8 and TRBJ1-5, with D unresolved. The receptor's source is a woman aged 30 to 39 in good health. Sequencing input: memory CD4+ T cells sorted from blood. Subset: CD45RA-negative fraction. CDR3 in amino acids: CASSSLGRGEFQPQHF. CDR3 sequence (DNA): TGTGCCAGCAGCTCACTTGGGCGCGGGGAATTTCAGCCCCAGCATTTT. Full variable domain (missing parts from reference TRBV7-8 and TRBJ1-5): GAGVSQSPRYKVAKRGQDVALRCDPISGHVSLFWYQQALGQGPEFLTYFQNEAQLDKSGLPSDRFFAERPEGSVSTLKIQRTQQEDSAVYLCASSSLGRGEFQPQHFGDGTRLSIL.